Presented here are 30 T cell receptor beta chains from one specimen sequenced in a study of CD8+ T cells in alopecia areata. Reverse transcription of extracted RNA yielded cDNA, which provided the sequencing template. Libraries were prepared by immunoSEQ multiplex PCR; TCRdb keeps only in-frame clonotypes and omits some of them. The sample includes some 180,000 clones, around three fifths of them seen just once. The sample was CD8+ T cells sorted from blood. The receptors were sampled from a human donor in good health.

The genes are TRBV11-2 and TRBJ1-2, with D unclear. Trimming stripped 4 bases from V and 7 bases from J, with 10 bases between. Germline-derived CDR1 and CDR2 are SGHAT and FQNNGV. This CDR3 region has 12 residues. CDR3 coding DNA: TGTGCCAGCAGCTCCATGCGGGGTGGCTACACCTTC. It encodes CASSSMRGGYTF.

The chain employs TRBV9 and TRBJ1-6; D may be TRBD1 (5 bases). The V end was cut by 10 bases, the J end by 7 bases, with 18 bases between. CDR1 SGDLS and CDR2 YYNGEE come from the germline V gene. This CDR3 is 14 amino acids long. In nucleotides, the CDR3 is TGTGCCTCCAACCCGGGGACTTCCAATTCACCCCTCCACTTT. It specifies CASNPGTSNSPLHF.

The table lists this clone with many counts. This chain links TRBV5-4 with TRBJ2-5, with 7 bases matching TRBD1. Germline CDR1 SGHNT, CDR2 YYREEE (reference sequence). The CDR3 runs 15 residues. V lost 0 bases to trimming and J lost 2 bases; unmatched junction nucleotides: 4. Here the CDR3 DNA reads TGTGCCAGCAGCTTGGAGGGGGCGGGTCAAGAGACCCAGTACTTC. Translation: CASSLEGAGQETQYF.

V is TRBV29-1 and J is TRBJ2-4; 7 bases are a match to TRBD1. V gave up 6 bases and J gave up 2 bases; unmatched junction bases: 10. The CDR3 has 15 residues. Germline V gene lookup returns CDR1 SQVTM and CDR2 ANQGSEA. The CDR3 region is CSVQDRDDTKNIQYF. The CDR3 bases are TGCAGCGTGCAAGACAGGGACGATACCAAAAACATTCAGTACTTC.

The chain links TRBV30 to TRBJ2-7; D unclear. V lost 5 bases, J lost 5 bases, and 13 bases lay in between. The CDR3 has 12 residues. Germline V gives CDR1 GTSNPN, CDR2 SVGIG (reference sequence). The CDR3 spells CAWSGLPDEQYF. Written as DNA, the CDR3 is TGTGCCTGGTCCGGGCTCCCGGACGAGCAGTACTTC.

The J gene is TRBJ1-1, the V gene TRBV13, with D possibly being TRBD1 (6 bases). The CDR3 loop spans 11 amino acids. Germline loops: CDR1 PRHDT, CDR2 FYEKMQ (reference sequence). The germline V and J ends were trimmed by 5 bases and 10 bases, with 11 bases remaining between them. CDR3 region: CASSGTGIAFF. The CDR3 DNA sequence: TGTGCCAGCAGCGGAACAGGGATAGCTTTCTTT.

The V call is TRBV19, the J call TRBJ1-1; D might be TRBD1 (5 bases). Germline CDR1 LNHDA, CDR2 SQIVND (reference sequence). V lost 9 bases, J lost 0 bases, and 14 bases lay in between. This CDR3 is built from 14 residues. The DNA for the CDR3 is TGTGCCAGCATGTTGCAGGGCATGAACACTGAAGCTTTCTTT. Translating gives CASMLQGMNTEAFF.

This clone was seen a single time. The chain links TRBV9 to TRBJ2-7; 8 bases fit TRBD2. The CDR3 totals 15 residues. Germline CDR1 and CDR2: SGDLS and YYNGEE. The V gene end was trimmed by 3 bases and the J gene end by 0 bases; junction bases not matched to a gene: 5. The DNA for the CDR3 is TGTGCCAGCAGCGCCGCGGGAGGTAGCTCCTACGAGCAGTACTTC. It yields the protein CASSAAGGSSYEQYF.

V is TRBV5-6 and J is TRBJ2-7; 12 bases agree with TRBD2. The ends lost 3 bases at V and 2 bases at J; junction bases unmatched: 0. This CDR3 comprises 14 residues. Germline-derived CDR1 and CDR2 are SGHDT and YYEEEE. This CDR3 reads CASSWTSGAYEQYF. CDR3 sequence (DNA): TGTGCCAGCAGCTGGACTAGCGGGGCCTACGAGCAGTACTTC.

The V gene is TRBV4-1, the J gene TRBJ2-7; TRBD1 is a possible D gene (5 bases). This CDR3 is 14 amino acids long. Germline lookup yields CDR1 MGHRA and CDR2 YSYEKL. Trimming shortened V by 0 bases and J by 4 bases, and 10 bases separated the two germline ends. The CDR3 loop reads CASSQEGVGYEQYF. The CDR3 DNA sequence: TGCGCCAGCAGCCAAGAAGGGGTCGGGTACGAGCAGTACTTC.

This clone was seen only a few times. The V gene is TRBV27, the J gene TRBJ2-7, with a weak D call TRBD1 (6 bases). CDR3 size: 13 residues. Trimming shortened V by 3 bases and J by 6 bases, and 12 bases separated the two germline ends. CDR1 and CDR2 from the germline V gene are MNHEY and SMNVEV (reference sequence). Here the CDR3 reads CASSFGAGAEQYF. The CDR3 coding sequence is TGTGCCAGCAGTTTTGGGGCAGGGGCCGAGCAGTACTTC.

The rearrangement joins TRBV2 to TRBJ2-4; 9 bases fit TRBD2. The germline V gene encodes CDR1 SNHLY and CDR2 FYNNEI. V lost 5 bases, J lost 0 bases, and 5 bases stayed unmatched. This CDR3 spans 16 amino acids. CDR3 bases: TGTGCCAGCAGTACTAAAGCGGGGGGAGCCAAAAACATTCAGTACTTC. Translation: CASSTKAGGAKNIQYF.

The chain employs TRBV5-1 and TRBJ1-5; 8 positions match TRBD1. CDR3 length equals 14 residues. Germline assignment: CDR1 SGHRS and CDR2 YFSETQ. V shed 0 bases and J 4 bases; nucleotides not matched to a gene: 0. The CDR3 DNA reads as TGCGCCAGCAGCTTGGGGGACAGGAATCAGCCCCAGCATTTT. The encoded protein is CASSLGDRNQPQHF.

The genes are TRBV27 and TRBJ2-3, with D perhaps TRBD2 (5 bases). The CDR3 contains 14 residues. Germline CDR1 and CDR2: MNHEY and SMNVEV (reference sequence). Trimming cost V 4 bases and J 2 bases, with 10 bases left between them. CDR3 coding DNA: TGTGCCAGCAGTTCCAGCGGCCTCACAGATACGCAGTATTTT. Translation: CASSSSGLTDTQYF.

The chain joins TRBV29-1 to TRBJ2-3, with a possible D match to TRBD2 (5 bases). CDR3 length: 14 residues. CDR1 and CDR2 from the germline V gene are SQVTM and ANQGSEA. The V end was cut by 5 bases, the J end by 4 bases, with 16 bases between. The DNA for the CDR3 is TGCAGCGTTTTAGATCCGGGAACCCCAGATACGCAGTATTTT. Protein: CSVLDPGTPDTQYF.

The gene calls are TRBV27 and TRBJ2-7; tentatively, D is TRBD1 (5 bases). Germline assignment: CDR1 MNHEY and CDR2 SMNVEV (reference sequence). V lost 6 bases to trimming and J lost 2 bases, with 14 bases between them. The CDR3 has 14 amino acids. DNA of the CDR3: TGTGCCAGCAGCAACGGCAGGGCAACCTACGAGCAGTACTTC. Its protein product is CASSNGRATYEQYF.

The CDR3: CASSLREGSYEQYF. The DNA for the CDR3 is TGTGCCAGCAGTTTAAGGGAAGGGTCCTACGAGCAGTACTTC. The chain uses TRBV27 and TRBJ2-7; D not certain. The CDR3 has 14 residues. CDR1 is MNHEY, CDR2 SMNVEV, per germline (reference sequence). Trimming took off 2 bases at V and 1 base at J, with 9 bases between the two ends.

This chain connects TRBV5-1 to TRBJ2-7; a weak D match, TRBD2 (5 bases). The length of the CDR3 is 15 residues. V shed 1 base and J shed 0 bases, with 11 bases lying between them. The germline V gene encodes CDR1 SGHRS and CDR2 YFSETQ. CDR3 in amino acids: CASSLTGSLSYEQYF. CDR3 DNA: TGCGCCAGCAGCTTGACGGGGAGCCTCTCCTACGAGCAGTACTTC.

This clone was detected only a few times. CDR3 in DNA: TGTGCCATCAGTGAGACCTCTACAGATACGCAGTATTTT. It specifies CAISETSTDTQYF. This chain connects TRBV10-3 to TRBJ2-3, with D unclear. CDR1 and CDR2 from the germline V gene are ENHRY and SYGVKD. This CDR3 comprises 13 residues. Trimming took 2 bases from V and 3 from J, leaving 6 bases between them.

The chain has TRBV29-1 and TRBJ2-7, with D uncertain. Germline values: CDR1 SQVTM, CDR2 ANQGSEA. V gave up 4 bases and J gave up 1 base, with 8 bases separating them. The CDR3 consists of 12 residues. CDR3 in DNA: TGCAGCGTTGTACTCGTTTCCTACGAGCAGTACTTC. Residues: CSVVLVSYEQYF.

The V gene is TRBV4-1, the J gene TRBJ2-7, with 11 nucleotides matching TRBD1. The CDR3 runs to 17 residues. CDR1 is MGHRA and CDR2 is YSYEKL in the germline V gene. The junction had 12 bases not matched to a gene; V was cut back by 4 bases and J by 4 bases. CDR3 DNA: TGCGCCAGCAGCCTTGATACCTCCGGGGACAGGGGGTACGAGCAGTACTTC. It is translated as CASSLDTSGDRGYEQYF.

This clone was seen only a few times. V gene TRBV18 combines with J gene TRBJ2-3; the D is unclear. The CDR3 spans 14 residues. Germline-derived CDR1 and CDR2 are KGHSH and LQKENI. V was trimmed by 1 base and J by 2 bases, leaving 7 bases between them. The CDR3: CASSPRPDTDTQYF. CDR3 in DNA: TGTGCCAGCTCACCACGCCCGGACACAGATACGCAGTATTTT.

This chain joins TRBV29-1 and TRBJ2-7; 9 positions agree with TRBD1. The V gene end was trimmed by 3 bases and the J gene end by 2 bases; junction bases not matched to a gene: 2. The CDR3 is 13 residues long. CDR1 is SQVTM, CDR2 ANQGSEA, per germline. CDR3 in DNA: TGCAGCGTTGAGGGACAGGGACCCTACGAGCAGTACTTC. It yields the protein CSVEGQGPYEQYF.

This clone was seen more than once but under ten times. The CDR3 bases are TGTGCCAGCAGTGACTGGACAGGGAACTACGAGCAGTACTTC. It encodes CASSDWTGNYEQYF. The rearrangement links TRBV6-5 to TRBJ2-7, with 8 bases lining up with TRBD1. This CDR3 spans 14 amino acids. With 5 bases clipped from V and 3 bases from J, the junction kept 6 bases outside the gene matches. Germline loops: CDR1 MNHEY, CDR2 SVGAGI.

V and J are TRBV4-1 and TRBJ2-3; D is ambiguous. V lost 0 bases, J lost 3 bases, and 7 bases lay in between. Looked up from germline, CDR1 is MGHRA and CDR2 is YSYEKL. The CDR3 covers 14 residues. The CDR3 DNA is TGCGCCAGCAGCCAAGAATTGGGGACAGATACGCAGTATTTT. Translating gives CASSQELGTDTQYF.

V usage is TRBV11-2 and J usage is TRBJ2-7, with 7 positions matching TRBD1. This CDR3 comprises 15 residues. Germline V lookup: CDR1 SGHAT, CDR2 FQNNGV. J lost 4 bases, V lost 4 bases, and 10 bases had no gene match. The CDR3 protein is CASSYDRQGVYEQYF. DNA of the CDR3: TGTGCCAGCAGCTACGACCGACAGGGTGTTTACGAGCAGTACTTC.

The V gene is TRBV11-2, the J gene TRBJ1-4; D unresolved. Per germline, CDR1 SGHAT and CDR2 FQNNGV. The CDR3 has 15 residues. Trimming pared 6 bases from V and 2 bases from J, leaving 13 bases between. CDR3 coding DNA: TGTGCCAGCAGGACGGGGAGTCGGACTAATGAAAAACTGTTTTTT. This sequence encodes CASRTGSRTNEKLFF.

The rearrangement links TRBV9 to TRBJ1-2; no definite D call. The CDR3 length is 14 residues. From germline, CDR1 is SGDLS and CDR2 YYNGEE. V shed 4 bases and J shed 7 bases, with 17 bases lying between them. The CDR3 nucleotides read TGTGCCAGCAGCCCCTCCGGGTCTCGGGGTGGCTACACCTTC. This encodes CASSPSGSRGGYTF.

The chain employs TRBV5-6 and TRBJ1-5; perhaps TRBD1 as D (6 bases). Between the trimmed V and J ends, which lost 0 bases and 3 bases, there was a span of 13 bases. From germline, CDR1 is SGHDT and CDR2 YYEEEE. The CDR3 loop spans 16 amino acids. In DNA form, the CDR3 reads TGTGCCAGCAGCTTGGGCTCGGGGGCCTTCAATCAGCCCCAGCATTTT. It encodes CASSLGSGAFNQPQHF.

DNA for the CDR3: TGTGCCAGCAGTGATGGCATCTCCTATAATTCACCCCTCCACTTT. It codes for CASSDGISYNSPLHF. The V and J genes are TRBV2 and TRBJ1-6; D is ambiguous. Trimming removed 3 bases from V and 0 bases from J, with 6 bases in between. This CDR3 contains 15 residues. The germline CDR1 and CDR2 sequences are SNHLY and FYNNEI.